A selection of T cell receptor beta chains follows, all from one sample in a study of OX40 agonist ivuxolimab in advanced cancers. Only in-frame clones appear in the TCRdb table, and some are missing; sequencing was by immunoSEQ multiplex PCR. The sample holds under 75,000 clones, 80% to 90% seen once. The sequenced sample was CD4+ or CD8+ T cells sorted from blood, obtained in a trial of the OX40 agonist ivuxolimab. These receptors originate from an adult with an advanced solid tumor such as melanoma, head and neck, liver or kidney cancer. The CDR3 runs from the conserved cysteine through the conserved F or W. D genes are given only for firm matches. The size of a clone is reported for some rows only, either as once, few or many, or as a class for expanded clones.

v_call	j_call	d_call	clone_size	cdr3_aa	cdr3_nt
TRBV20-1	TRBJ2-5	NA	NA	CSAGGSSTQYF	TGCAGTGCTGGGGGTTCTTCGACCCAGTACTTC
TRBV5-1	TRBJ2-2	NA	NA	CASSFGAGDTGELFF	TGCGCCAGCAGCTTCGGGGCAGGGGATACCGGGGAGCTGTTTTTT
TRBV6-6	TRBJ2-2	TRBD1	NA	CASRSTGGSNTGELFF	TGTGCCAGCAGATCCACAGGGGGATCGAACACCGGGGAGCTGTTTTTT
TRBV27	TRBJ1-5	NA	NA	CASSQTQNQPQHF	TGTGCCAGCAGTCAAACACAGAATCAGCCCCAGCATTTT
TRBV6-6	TRBJ2-7	TRBD1	once	CASSSSRQGSYEQYF	TGTGCCAGCAGTTCGAGTCGACAGGGATCCTACGAGCAGTACTTC
TRBV6-5	TRBJ2-3	NA	few	CASSTDWDTQYF	TGTGCCAGCAGTACGGATTGGGATACGCAGTATTTT
TRBV2	TRBJ2-1	NA	NA	CASSEAWRTYNEQFF	TGTGCCAGCAGTGAAGCTTGGCGTACCTACAATGAGCAGTTCTTC
TRBV7-2	TRBJ2-7	TRBD1	NA	CASSSDRASTYEQYF	TGTGCCAGCAGCTCAGACAGGGCCTCTACCTACGAGCAGTACTTC
TRBV7-8	TRBJ2-7	NA	NA	CASSFVPSYEQYF	TGTGCCAGCAGCTTCGTCCCCTCATACGAGCAGTACTTC
TRBV6-1	TRBJ1-5	NA	NA	CASSAARLAQHF	TGTGCCAGCAGTGCAGCCAGGTTGGCCCAGCATTTT
TRBV4-1	TRBJ1-6	TRBD1	NA	CASSQGGQGFSLHF	TGCGCCAGCAGCCAAGGGGGACAGGGTTTTTCCCTCCACTTT
TRBV28	TRBJ2-7	NA	NA	CAPGGGTEYF	TGTGCCCCCGGGGGAGGAACGGAGTACTTC
TRBV7-2	TRBJ2-7	NA	NA	CASSLEPTSSYEQYF	TGTGCCAGCAGCTTAGAACCGACCTCCTCCTACGAGCAGTACTTC
TRBV28	TRBJ2-3	NA	NA	CASSPLRRGAADTQYF	TGTGCCAGCAGTCCCCTGAGGAGAGGGGCCGCAGATACGCAGTATTTT
TRBV6-1	TRBJ1-1	NA	once	CASSQRGGGQSEAFF	TGTGCCAGCAGCCAACGAGGGGGGGGGCAGTCTGAAGCTTTCTTT
TRBV6-5	TRBJ2-1	NA	NA	CASSYHRRSSYNEQFF	TGTGCCAGCAGTTATCACCGCCGGAGCTCCTACAATGAGCAGTTCTTC
TRBV9	TRBJ2-1	NA	NA	CASSVAPPYNEQFF	TGTGCCAGCAGCGTAGCTCCGCCCTACAATGAGCAGTTCTTC
TRBV7-2	TRBJ2-7	NA	NA	CASSSPIGGLLSQQYF	TGTGCCAGCAGCTCCCCTATCGGGGGACTCCTTAGTCAGCAGTACTTC
TRBV18	TRBJ1-4	NA	NA	CASSPRGEKLFF	TGTGCCAGCTCACCACGGGGGGAAAAACTGTTTTTT
TRBV7-9	TRBJ1-1	NA	many	CASNQDRWDTEAFF	TGTGCCAGCAACCAAGACAGGTGGGACACTGAAGCTTTCTTT
TRBV11-3	TRBJ2-2	NA	NA	CASSLGPNTGELFF	TGTGCCAGCAGCTTAGGGCCAAACACCGGGGAGCTGTTTTTT
TRBV5-5	TRBJ2-7	TRBD1	NA	CASSFGGQGSYEQYF	TGTGCCAGCAGCTTCGGGGGACAGGGAAGTTACGAGCAGTACTTC
TRBV6-1	TRBJ2-7	NA	NA	CASRDGASYEQYF	TGTGCCAGCAGGGACGGAGCTTCCTACGAGCAGTACTTC
TRBV12-2	TRBJ2-7	NA	NA	CASRSPLVVSGQYF	TGTGCAAGTCGCTCCCCGCTCGTGGTTAGTGGGCAGTACTTC
TRBV28	TRBJ2-1	NA	NA	CASSPGGSTYNEQFF	TGTGCCAGCAGCCCAGGGGGGTCAACCTACAATGAGCAGTTCTTC
TRBV5-6	TRBJ2-7	NA	NA	CASSRGHRTYEQYF	TGTGCCAGCAGCCGCGGACACAGAACCTACGAGCAGTACTTC
TRBV10-2	TRBJ2-7	NA	NA	CASSESGPYEQYF	TGCGCCAGCAGTGAGTCTGGACCCTACGAGCAGTACTTC
TRBV19	TRBJ1-1	NA	NA	CASSGTPNTEAFF	TGTGCCAGTAGTGGGACACCGAACACTGAAGCTTTCTTT
TRBV30	TRBJ2-7	TRBD2	few	CAWRGQVTSGRVYF	TGTGCCTGGAGGGGACAGGTGACTAGCGGGAGGGTGTACTTC
TRBV4-1	TRBJ2-3	NA	NA	CASSQDPYGTQYF	TGCGCCAGCAGCCAAGATCCGTATGGTACGCAGTATTTT
TRBV9	TRBJ2-2	TRBD2	NA	CASSVSGRAGTGELFF	TGTGCCAGCAGCGTTAGCGGGAGGGCCGGCACCGGGGAGCTGTTTTTT
TRBV6-1	TRBJ1-3	NA	NA	CASKGPLSGNTIYF	TGTGCCAGCAAGGGACCCCTCTCTGGAAACACCATATATTTT